This T cell receptor (beta chain) originates from a study of immune heterogeneity within non-small cell lung tumors. Study-wide context: In total, the tumors were 4 squamous cell carcinomas, around 10 non-squamous carcinomas and 1 not otherwise specified.

Trimming left V 7 bases short and J 7 bases short, with 15 bases between. CDR3 length: 13 amino acids. Looked up from germline, CDR1 is SGHRS and CDR2 is YFSETQ. At 600 to 750 ng per sample, bulk tumor genomic DNA provided the template. Taken during surgery, several biopsies per primary tumor were spaced as far apart as possible within the tumor mass. Curative surgery was performed on patients who had untreated, newly diagnosed non-small cell lung cancer. TCR beta CDR3 amplification used multiplex PCR with 32 V and 13 J primers. TCRdb passed the multiplex PCR reads through MiXCR, listing each CDR3 protein once. In the table there are tens of thousands of distinct CDR3 sequences, about 29% of which are singletons. This clonotype has a handful of counts. The target antigen is unknown. Study outcomes and limitations: High-frequency T-cell receptor beta clonotypes were largely distinct between individual patients. Higher local tumor mutational burden went with moderately higher local T-cell clonality, R about 0.36. Identical dominant CDR3 beta clonotypes recurred among a patient's tumor sites, alongside site-unique high-frequency clones.

The origin of this receptor is a man aged 40-55 years with non-small cell lung cancer. The source material was lung tumor tissue. The chain is built from TRBV5-1 and TRBJ2-1, with D perhaps assigned TRBD1 or TRBD2 (6 bases each). This CDR3 reads CASSPEGGNEQFF. As DNA, the CDR3 is TGCGCCAGCTCGCCGGAGGGGGGTAATGAGCAGTTCTTC.